Each of the 9 T cell receptor beta chains below was sequenced from the same sample in a study of T-cell memory formation after mild COVID-19. TCRdb redid the calling of the 5' RACE reads with MiXCR, one entry per CDR3 protein. Here the sample spans around 50,000 distinct CDR3 sequences, 12% being singletons. Sequencing input: PBMCs or a T cell subset sorted from them (not recorded which). These receptors originate from a man between 18 and 29 years old who had mild COVID-19 (a few samples of this study predate the infection). Cell type and time point are not known.

This clonotype showed up just a few times. This chain uses TRBV6-5 with TRBJ1-1, with 9 bases matching TRBD1. V gave up 4 bases and J gave up 5 bases; unmatched junction bases: 5. CDR3 length equals 14 residues. Germline V gene lookup returns CDR1 MNHEY and CDR2 SVGAGI. CDR3 sequence reads: CASSSGTGLTEAFF. The CDR3 nucleotides read TGTGCCAGCAGTTCCGGGACAGGGCTAACTGAAGCTTTCTTT.

The chain has TRBV2 and TRBJ2-5; 10 nucleotides line up with TRBD1. This CDR3 comprises 14 residues. J was trimmed by 7 bases and V by 9 bases; bases with no gene match: 11. The germline V gene has CDR1 SNHLY and CDR2 FYNNEI. This CDR3 reads CARSMGTGEGTQYF. CDR3 DNA: TGTGCCAGAAGCATGGGGACAGGGGAAGGGACCCAGTACTTC.

This clonotype was recorded a few times. The chain joins TRBV12-5 to TRBJ1-6; 8 bases match TRBD1. With V trimmed by 9 bases and J by 6 bases, 7 bases remained unmatched. The CDR3 contains 14 residues. Per germline, CDR1 LGHNT and CDR2 FRNRAP. CDR3 nucleotides: TGTGCTAGCCAGGACAGGGTCAGTAATTCACCCCTCCACTTT. Its protein is CASQDRVSNSPLHF.

This CDR3 is CASSPGGGYNEQFF. CDR3 nucleotide sequence: TGTGCCAGCAGCCCCGGTGGGGGGTACAATGAGCAGTTCTTC. This chain uses TRBV7-2 with TRBJ2-1; D might be TRBD2 (6 bases). Germline V gene lookup returns CDR1 SGHTA and CDR2 FQGNSA. This CDR3 contains 14 residues. The V and J ends lost 5 bases and 4 bases respectively, with 12 bases between them.

The rearrangement joins TRBV12-3 or TRBV12-4 to TRBJ1-2; tentative D call: TRBD1 (6 bases). V was clipped by 0 bases and J by 5 bases, with 7 bases between them. This CDR3 spans 13 amino acids. CDR3 DNA: TGTGCCAGCAGTTTAGCGGGGACATATGGCTACACCTTC. Its translation: CASSLAGTYGYTF.

This clonotype occurred a few times. The chain recombines TRBV2 with TRBJ1-5; D may be TRBD1 (5 bases). Germline lookup yields CDR1 SNHLY and CDR2 FYNNEI. The ends were cut back, 0 bases at V and 7 bases at J, with 10 bases in the middle. CDR3 length: 14 amino acids. As DNA, the CDR3 is TGTGCCAGCAGTGAAGCTGGCAGGGACCAGCCCCAGCATTTT. This codes for CASSEAGRDQPQHF.

In this sample, this clonotype turned up a few times. The J gene is TRBJ2-1, the V gene TRBV14; 11 bases match TRBD1. This CDR3 has 16 amino acids. Germline loops: CDR1 SGHDN, CDR2 FVKESK. Unmatched junction bases numbered 5, after V lost 3 bases and J lost 4 bases. CDR3 nucleotides: TGTGCCAGCAGCCATTTCGGGACAGGGGGATACAATGAGCAGTTCTTC. Protein product: CASSHFGTGGYNEQFF.

This chain joins TRBV7-2 and TRBJ2-2; TRBD2 matches 7 bases. Germline lookup yields CDR1 SGHTA and CDR2 FQGNSA. The junction had 1 base not matched to a gene; V was cut back by 1 base and J by 5 bases. The CDR3 is made up of 14 amino acids. The CDR3 loop is CASSLDGRTGELFF. For the CDR3, the DNA is TGTGCCAGCAGCTTAGACGGGAGGACCGGGGAGCTGTTTTTT.

Ten or more counts support this clonotype. V gene TRBV2 combines with J gene TRBJ2-7; D remains ambiguous. The CDR3 extends over 12 amino acids. The V and J ends lost 7 bases and 4 bases respectively, with 11 bases between them. Germline CDR1 SNHLY, CDR2 FYNNEI. CDR3 DNA: TGTGCCAGCACCTGGGCCCGATACGAGCAGTACTTC. Protein: CASTWARYEQYF. Together with reference TRBV2 and TRBJ2-7, the CDR3 gives the full variable domain: EPEVTQTPSHQVTQMGQEVILRCVPISNHLYFYWYRQILGQKVEFLVSFYNNEISEKSEIFDDQFSVERPDGSNFTLKIRSTKLEDSAMYFCASTWARYEQYFGPGTRLTVT.